The rows below give T cell receptor beta chains drawn from one sample of a study of early T cells in non-severe SARS-CoV-2 infection. One entry per CDR3 protein, called by TCRdb with MiXCR from the 5' RACE reads. Here the sample spans around 35,000 distinct CDR3 sequences, about 6.3% being singletons. The sequencing sample was made of whole blood. The receptors come from an adult who was a healthcare worker with PCR-confirmed SARS-CoV-2 infection or an uninfected control (not recorded which). CDR3s include the opening cysteine and the closing phenylalanine or tryptophan. D genes are given only for firm matches. For some rows the clone size is stated as once, few or many, or as a class when expanded; others skip it.

D gene,J gene,clone size,V gene,CDR3 DNA,CDR3 protein
-,TRBJ1-6,-,TRBV20-1,TGCAGTGCTAGAGACTATAGGACAGACGGAGTTGGTTCACCCCTCCACTTT,CSARDYRTDGVGSPLHF
TRBD1,TRBJ1-6,few,TRBV20-1,TGCAGTGCTAGAGACTATAGGACAGGCGGAGTTGGTTCACCCCTCCACTTT,CSARDYRTGGVGSPLHF
-,TRBJ2-7,many,TRBV5-1,TGCGCCAGCAGCTTGGCAGGCGAGCAGTACTTC,CASSLAGEQYF
TRBD1,TRBJ2-7,-,TRBV11-2,TGTGCCAGCAGCAGCAGGGGACAGGCCTCCCACGAGCAGTACTTC,CASSSRGQASHEQYF
TRBD2,TRBJ2-3,many,TRBV7-6,TGTGCCAGCAGCTTAACTCTAGCGGGAGTTTATGATACGCAGTATTTT,CASSLTLAGVYDTQYF
TRBD1,TRBJ2-4,few,TRBV5-6,TGTGCCAGCAGCCACCGGGACAGAAACATTCAGTACTTC,CASSHRDRNIQYF
-,TRBJ2-7,many,TRBV6-2/TRBV6-3,TGTGCCAGCAGCCCCGTCCAACTAGACTTCTACGAGCAGTACTTC,CASSPVQLDFYEQYF
-,TRBJ2-6,-,TRBV6-5,TGTGCCAGCAGTTACGGCTCAGGGTCCGGGGCCAACGTCCTGACTTTC,CASSYGSGSGANVLTF
-,TRBJ2-4,-,TRBV30,TGTGCCTGGAGTGTACTGGGGGGCATTCAGTACTTC,CAWSVLGGIQYF
-,TRBJ1-4,many,TRBV10-3,TGTGCCATCAGTGAGTCTCGAGCAGGATATGAAAAACTGTTTTTT,CAISESRAGYEKLFF
-,TRBJ2-1,-,TRBV21-1,TGTGCCAGCGGGAGAGACTACAATGAGCAGTTCTTC,CASGRDYNEQFF
TRBD1,TRBJ2-7,many,TRBV11-2,TGTGCCAGCAGCTTAGGGGCCGGGACAGGCTACTACGAGCAGTACTTC,CASSLGAGTGYYEQYF
TRBD2,TRBJ2-4,many,TRBV6-1,TGTGCCAGCAGTGAGGCTTTACGTGGGAGGGCCGTTGACATTCAGTACTTC,CASSEALRGRAVDIQYF
TRBD1,TRBJ2-7,many,TRBV4-1,TGCGCCAGCAGCCAAGATCCGACAGGGGGCCTCCGCCTAAACGAGCAGTACTTC,CASSQDPTGGLRLNEQYF
-,TRBJ1-3,many,TRBV20-1,TGCAGTGCTAGAAGGGCTGGACAGCTAACTGGAAACACCATATATTTT,CSARRAGQLTGNTIYF
-,TRBJ2-2,many,TRBV7-2,TGTGCCAGCAGCTTAGATCGGGAAGTCACCGGGGAGCTGTTTTTT,CASSLDREVTGELFF
-,TRBJ1-1,few,TRBV12-3/TRBV12-4,TGTGCCAGCAGTTTAGCGGCAGGTTACACTGAAGCTTTCTTT,CASSLAAGYTEAFF
TRBD1,TRBJ1-3,medium-sized,TRBV30,TGTGCCTGGAACAGGGGTGCCTCTGGAAACACCATATATTTT,CAWNRGASGNTIYF
-,TRBJ2-3,-,TRBV20-1,TGCAGTGCTAGCGGGATTGATACGCAGTATTTT,CSASGIDTQYF
-,TRBJ2-5,few,TRBV20-1,TGCAGTGCTAGAGCCCCCAATAGCCCCAAGTTACAGACCCAGTACTTC,CSARAPNSPKLQTQYF
-,TRBJ2-3,many,TRBV10-2,TGCGCCAGCAGAGTTTCCGGGGACGATACGCAGTATTTT,CASRVSGDDTQYF
TRBD2,TRBJ2-2,-,TRBV7-2,TGTGCCAGCAGCACTAGGACTAGTCTCGGGGAGCTGTTTTTT,CASSTRTSLGELFF
TRBD1,TRBJ2-3,many,TRBV11-2,TGTGCCAGCAGCTCCCACCGGGACAGTAGCACAGATACGCAGTATTTT,CASSSHRDSSTDTQYF
TRBD2,TRBJ2-1,many,TRBV20-1,TGCAGTGCTCAGGTAGCGGGAGATCCCCGCTCCTACAATGAGCAGTTCTTC,CSAQVAGDPRSYNEQFF
-,TRBJ2-3,many,TRBV11-2,TGTGCCAGCAGCTTAGATTCCGATACGCAGTATTTT,CASSLDSDTQYF
TRBD2,TRBJ2-7,few,TRBV2,TGTGCCAGCAGTGAGACCGGGACTAGTTTCTACGAGCAGTACTTC,CASSETGTSFYEQYF
-,TRBJ2-7,few,TRBV2,TGTGCCAGCAGTGTAGGCCCCCCCCCGGACGAGCAGTACTTC,CASSVGPPPDEQYF
TRBD2,TRBJ2-5,many,TRBV12-3/TRBV12-4,TGTGCCAGCAGTGGGACTAGCGGACGACAAGAGACCCAGTACTTC,CASSGTSGRQETQYF
TRBD1,TRBJ2-4,few,TRBV5-6,TGTGCCAGCAGCTTGGCAGGACAGGGTCTCGCCAAAAACATTCAGTACTTC,CASSLAGQGLAKNIQYF
-,TRBJ2-3,few,TRBV5-1,TGCGCCAGCGGCGAACCTACGTCGGATACGCAGTATTTT,CASGEPTSDTQYF
-,TRBJ2-5,-,TRBV5-6,TGTGCCAGCAGCTATCGCTTGGGGTCATCGGTCCAAGAGACCCAGTACTTC,CASSYRLGSSVQETQYF
-,TRBJ2-1,few,TRBV4-1,TGCGCCAGCAGCCAAACAGCCTACAATGAGCAGTTCTTC,CASSQTAYNEQFF
-,TRBJ1-1,many,TRBV12-3/TRBV12-4,TGTGCCAGCAGTTTATTTCAGAAAAGCACTGAAGCTTTCTTT,CASSLFQKSTEAFF
-,TRBJ2-7,-,TRBV5-1,TGCGCCAGCAGCGAGAGTCCCGCCTACGAGCAGTACTTC,CASSESPAYEQYF
TRBD1,TRBJ1-2,few,TRBV25-1,TGTGCCAGCAGTGAATTGGGACAGGGGGACTATGGCTACACCTTC,CASSELGQGDYGYTF
-,TRBJ2-3,many,TRBV4-1,TGCGCCAGCAGCCAAGAACCCCCCCCCGGGTCCACAGATACGCAGTATTTT,CASSQEPPPGSTDTQYF
-,TRBJ1-4,few,TRBV3-1,TGTGCCAGCAGCCAAGATCAGGGGACCCTTAATGAAAAACTGTTTTTT,CASSQDQGTLNEKLFF
TRBD2,TRBJ2-7,many,TRBV25-1,TGTGCCAGCAGTGAAGAGTGGACTAGCGGGAGAAACGAGCAGTACTTC,CASSEEWTSGRNEQYF
-,TRBJ2-7,many,TRBV19,TGTGCCAGTAGTAATAATTGGGGCGAGCAGTACTTC,CASSNNWGEQYF
TRBD2,TRBJ2-4,few,TRBV6-6,TGTGCCAGCAGGGCCAGACTAGCGGAGAAAAACATTCAGTACTTC,CASRARLAEKNIQYF
TRBD1,TRBJ2-1,few,TRBV11-2,TGTGCCAGCAGCAGCCTCTCGGACAGGCATGAGCAGTTCTTC,CASSSLSDRHEQFF